One and the same sample provided the 31 T cell receptor beta chains below, sequenced in a study of control samples from healthy donors and cancer patients (dated by TCRdb to between 2020 and 2021). The library was prepared using the immunoSEQ multiplex PCR assay. TCRdb took this table from immuneACCESS and kept in-frame rearrangements with V and J called. Such tables lack part of the clones; where checked against another copy, unresolved V genes explain under half of the gap, and the rest is unexplained. This sample lists more than 100,000 clones; about nine tenths were detected once. Together, the top ten hold roughly 3.2% of the sample. Sample: blood. These receptor sequences come from a man in his forties in good health.

The V gene is TRBV7-2, the J gene TRBJ1-1, with D possibly matching TRBD1 (6 bases). The CDR3 extends over 15 amino acids. Germline-derived CDR1 and CDR2 are SGHTA and FQGNSA. V gave up 0 bases and J gave up 6 bases, with 14 bases separating them. The CDR3 region has the DNA TGTGCCAGCAGCTTAGCCGCACCAGGGACATCTGAAGCTTTCTTT. Its translation: CASSLAAPGTSEAFF.

The chain is built from TRBV18 and TRBJ1-1, with D possibly being TRBD1 (6 bases). Trimming pared 6 bases from V and 2 bases from J, leaving 13 bases between. The germline V gene has CDR1 KGHSH and CDR2 LQKENI. The CDR3 runs to 14 residues. The CDR3 is CASSVGGANTEAFF. Written as DNA, the CDR3 is TGTGCCAGCTCGGTTGGGGGGGCCAACACTGAAGCTTTCTTT. The full variable domain, completed using reference TRBV18 and TRBJ1-1, is NAGVMQNPRHLVRRRGQEARLRCSPMKGHSHVYWYRQLPEEGLKFMVYLQKENIIDESGMPKERFSAEFPKEGPSILRIQQVVRGDSAAYFCASSVGGANTEAFFGQGTRLTVV.

The V and J genes are TRBV15 and TRBJ1-3, with 10 bases fitting TRBD1. The trim removed 1 base at V and 3 bases at J, leaving 6 bases unmatched. The CDR3 extends over 17 amino acids. CDR1 and CDR2 (germline): LNHNV, YYDKDF (reference sequence). CDR3: CATSRVPDRGGGNTIYF. CDR3 sequence (DNA): TGTGCCACCAGCAGAGTTCCGGACAGGGGGGGTGGAAACACCATATATTTT.

The rearrangement joins TRBV27 to TRBJ1-5; D possibly corresponds to TRBD1 (6 bases). Trimming shortened V by 6 bases and J by 4 bases, and 19 bases separated the two germline ends. CDR1 and CDR2 from the germline V gene are MNHEY and SMNVEV (reference sequence). This CDR3 is built from 16 residues. CDR3 in amino acids: CASSPDRTDRNQPQHF. CDR3 nucleotides: TGTGCCAGCAGCCCAGATCGGACAGACCGAAATCAGCCCCAGCATTTT.

The rearrangement links TRBV24-1 to TRBJ1-1, with no clear D. The CDR3 is 13 residues long. The V gene's germline CDR1 is KGHDR and CDR2 SFDVKD. The ends were cut back, 3 bases at V and 5 bases at J, with 9 bases in the middle. In DNA, the CDR3 is TGTGCCACCAGTGATCCTACAGTAACTGAAGCTTTCTTT. Its protein is CATSDPTVTEAFF.

The chain joins TRBV27 to TRBJ2-5; 10 positions match TRBD1. Germline CDR1 MNHEY, CDR2 SMNVEV (reference sequence). The V and J ends lost 0 bases and 5 bases, in that order; junction bases with no gene match: 3. The CDR3 is 15 amino acids. CDR3 sequence (DNA): TGTGCCAGCAGTTTATCTGGGACAGGGGCGGAGACCCAGTACTTC. It translates to CASSLSGTGAETQYF.

CDR3 DNA: TGCGCCAGCAGGGGGTGGAGCGGGGGGGCTTTTAAGCTCTCAGATACGCAGTATTTT. This gives the protein CASRGWSGGAFKLSDTQYF. The chain carries TRBV23-1 and TRBJ2-3; TRBD2 matches at 10 bases. TRBV23-1 is placed among ORFs of uncertain function. The V and J ends lost 6 bases and 4 bases, in that order; junction bases with no gene match: 19. The CDR3 loop spans 19 amino acids.

The V gene is TRBV9, the J gene TRBJ1-3, with a weak D call TRBD1 (5 bases). CDR3 size: 17 residues. V lost 4 bases and J lost 0, with 17 bases in between. The germline V gene has CDR1 SGDLS and CDR2 YYNGEE. This chain's CDR3 is CASSPQGGRGSGNTIYF. The CDR3 DNA follows: TGTGCCAGCAGCCCGCAGGGCGGGAGGGGCTCTGGAAACACCATATATTTT.

This clone was observed a handful of times. The chain joins TRBV9 to TRBJ1-2; 7 positions agree with TRBD1. Per germline, CDR1 SGDLS and CDR2 YYNGEE. V lost 2 bases and J lost 5; bases outside the gene matches: 9. There are 15 residues in the CDR3. The CDR3 loop reads CASSVTGDTIYGYTF. The CDR3 bases are TGTGCCAGCAGCGTCACAGGGGATACGATTTATGGCTACACCTTC.

The chain links TRBV5-1 to TRBJ1-3; D unresolved. Trimming removed 4 bases from V and 0 bases from J, with 14 bases in between. Germline V gene data show CDR1 as SGHRS and CDR2 as YFSETQ. This CDR3 region has 16 residues. The CDR3 bases are TGCGCCAGCAGCCAACCAGACGGCTACTCTGGAAACACCATATATTTT. Translation: CASSQPDGYSGNTIYF.

This chain uses TRBV18 with TRBJ1-5; TRBD1 aligns across 10 bases. Germline lookup yields CDR1 KGHSH and CDR2 LQKENI. With V trimmed by 6 bases and J by 2 bases, 7 bases remained unmatched. The CDR3 extends over 16 amino acids. The CDR3 DNA reads as TGTGCCAGCTCCCCAGGGACAGGGGTCGGCAATCAGCCCCAGCATTTT. Amino acid sequence: CASSPGTGVGNQPQHF.

V and J are TRBV23-1 and TRBJ2-7; 8 bases map to TRBD1. TRBV23-1 is recorded as an ORF, its role being uncertain. Trimming cost V 2 bases and J 2 bases; bases outside gene matches: 2. The CDR3 loop spans 14 amino acids. The CDR3, as DNA: TGCGCCAGCAGTCAACACAGGGGGGCCTACGAGCAGTACTTC. Amino acid sequence: CASSQHRGAYEQYF.

The chain links TRBV7-9 to TRBJ1-4, with D perhaps matching TRBD1 (6 bases). The CDR3 totals 13 residues. Per the germline V gene, CDR1 is SEHNR and CDR2 is FQNEAQ (reference sequence). V was trimmed by 6 bases and J by 7 bases, leaving 12 bases between them. CDR3 sequence reads: CASRLQGGEKLFF. The CDR3 bases are TGTGCCAGCAGGCTCCAAGGGGGTGAAAAACTGTTTTTT.

V gene TRBV25-1 combines with J gene TRBJ1-2; D is ambiguous. V was cut by 1 base and J by 6 bases, with 21 bases left in between. Per germline, CDR1 MGHDK and CDR2 SYGVNS. This CDR3 contains 17 residues. CDR3 sequence reads: CASSESTQKGGLHGYTF. The CDR3 region has the DNA TGTGCCAGCAGTGAATCAACCCAAAAGGGAGGCCTCCATGGCTACACCTTC.

This chain uses TRBV5-6 with TRBJ1-1; maybe TRBD1 (6 bases). Trimming removed 0 bases at V and 8 bases at J, with 11 bases between. The CDR3 loop spans 13 amino acids. Germline-derived CDR1 and CDR2 are SGHDT and YYEEEE. CDR3 region: CASSLVSGTEAFF. In DNA form, the CDR3 reads TGTGCCAGCAGCTTGGTCTCCGGGACAGAAGCTTTCTTT.

The V call is TRBV30, the J call TRBJ1-2; D remains unclear. V was shortened by 2 bases and J by 6 bases, with 16 bases between the two germline ends. Germline values: CDR1 GTSNPN, CDR2 SVGIG (reference sequence). The CDR3 has 14 amino acids. The CDR3 loop is CAWSKPPGKDGYTF. The CDR3 DNA reads TGTGCCTGGAGTAAACCTCCGGGGAAAGATGGCTACACCTTC. The full variable domain, completed using reference TRBV30 and TRBJ1-2, is SQTIHQWPATLVQPVGSPLSLECTVEGTSNPNLYWYRQAAGRGLQLLFYSVGIGQISSEVPQNLSASRPQDRQFILSSKKLLLSDSGFYLCAWSKPPGKDGYTFGSGTRLTVV.

The V and J genes are TRBV5-1 and TRBJ2-3, with 7 nucleotides matching TRBD2. J was trimmed by 0 bases and V by 4 bases; bases with no gene match: 8. Germline CDR1 is SGHRS and CDR2 is YFSETQ. The CDR3 runs to 16 residues. This chain's CDR3 is CASSIGLGTSTDTQYF. The CDR3 region has the DNA TGCGCCAGCAGCATCGGACTAGGAACTAGCACAGATACGCAGTATTTT.

The chain combines TRBV7-3 with TRBJ1-6; D is uncertain. Germline V gives CDR1 SGHTA, CDR2 FQGTGA. V was shortened by 5 bases and J by 7 bases, with 15 bases between the two germline ends. The CDR3 has 15 residues. The CDR3 here is CASSPGPDLNSPLHF. The CDR3 nucleotides are TGTGCCAGCAGCCCCGGCCCGGACCTAAATTCACCCCTCCACTTT.

This clone was detected only once. The rearrangement joins TRBV7-8 to TRBJ1-5, with 7 bases that match TRBD1. V lost 5 bases to trimming and J lost 6 bases; unmatched junction nucleotides: 13. The CDR3 has 16 amino acids. The germline V gene encodes CDR1 SGHVS and CDR2 FQNEAQ. CDR3 coding DNA: TGTGCCAGCAGCCCGCGACAGGGAGAGGGTGGTCAGCCCCAGCATTTT. This codes for CASSPRQGEGGQPQHF.

V usage is TRBV3-1 (or the pseudogene TRBV3-2) and J usage is TRBJ2-5, with 11 positions matching TRBD2. Trimming at V came to 1 base and at J to 2 bases, leaving 6 bases not matched to a gene. This CDR3 contains 17 residues. Germline assignment: CDR1 LGHDT and CDR2 YNNKEL (reference sequence). The CDR3: CASSQGLTSGGQETQYF. The CDR3 nucleotides are TGTGCCAGCAGCCAAGGGCTAACTAGCGGGGGACAAGAGACCCAGTACTTC.

The chain joins TRBV19 to TRBJ1-1, with D possibly TRBD1 on 6 matching bases. Germline V lookup: CDR1 LNHDA, CDR2 SQIVND (reference sequence). Trimming removed 9 bases at V and 1 base at J, with 9 bases between. The CDR3 totals 12 residues. This chain's CDR3 is CASQTGNTEAFF. CDR3 DNA sequence: TGTGCCAGCCAGACAGGGAACACTGAAGCTTTCTTT.

The chain uses TRBV28 and TRBJ1-5, with 7 bases matching TRBD1. The V gene end was trimmed by 6 bases and the J gene end by 2 bases; junction bases not matched to a gene: 7. This CDR3 contains 15 residues. Per the germline V gene, CDR1 is MDHEN and CDR2 is SYDVKM. The CDR3 DNA sequence: TGTGCCAGCAGGCCAACAGGGGAAGGCAATCAGCCCCAGCATTTT. This sequence encodes CASRPTGEGNQPQHF.

This chain connects TRBV7-8 to TRBJ2-3; 7 positions agree with TRBD2. The J segment lost 0 bases and the V segment lost 5 bases, leaving 2 bases of the junction unmatched. The CDR3 loop spans 14 amino acids. CDR1 and CDR2 (germline): SGHVS, FQNEAQ. The CDR3 here is CASSRAGSTDTQYF. The CDR3 DNA reads as TGTGCCAGCAGCCGAGCGGGGAGCACAGATACGCAGTATTTT.

The rearrangement uses TRBV10-3 and TRBJ2-7; the match to TRBD1 covers 9 bases. Germline CDR1 is ENHRY and CDR2 is SYGVKD. With V trimmed by 2 bases and J by 0 bases, 5 bases remained unmatched. The CDR3 extends over 16 amino acids. This CDR3 reads CAISETGTGTSYEQYF. The DNA for the CDR3 is TGTGCCATCAGTGAGACCGGGACAGGGACCTCCTACGAGCAGTACTTC.

The chain has TRBV25-1 and TRBJ1-5; D possibly corresponds to TRBD1 (6 bases). The germline V gene encodes CDR1 MGHDK and CDR2 SYGVNS. This CDR3 has 15 residues. V lost 6 bases and J 3 bases, leaving 15 bases between the germline ends. In nucleotides, the CDR3 is TGTGCCAGCAGAACACCCGGACAGTACAATCAGCCCCAGCATTTT. This sequence encodes CASRTPGQYNQPQHF.

This clone was counted only a few times. The rearrangement uses TRBV5-5 and TRBJ2-4, with no clear D. CDR3 length equals 16 residues. Germline CDR1 and CDR2: SGHKS and YYEKEE (reference sequence). Trimming removed 1 base at V and 0 bases at J, with 11 bases between. The CDR3 sequence: CASSLQRLLAKNIQYF. CDR3 DNA sequence: TGTGCCAGCAGCTTGCAGAGACTGTTAGCCAAAAACATTCAGTACTTC.

This rearrangement joins TRBV27 to TRBJ2-7; 7 bases are a match to TRBD1. The CDR3 covers 14 residues. CDR1 is MNHEY, CDR2 SMNVEV, per germline (reference sequence). Trimming cost V 6 bases and J 0 bases; bases outside gene matches: 5. The CDR3 DNA reads as TGTGCCAGCAGACCTGGGACAGTCTCCTACGAGCAGTACTTC. Residues: CASRPGTVSYEQYF.

The table lists this clone with a few counts. This chain connects TRBV11-3 to TRBJ2-1; TRBD2 is a possible D gene (5 bases). From germline, CDR1 is SGHNT and CDR2 YENEEA. V was clipped by 5 bases and J by 8 bases, with 28 bases between them. CDR3 length: 18 residues. The CDR3 here is CASSRQRDGLTVPHEQFF. In DNA form, the CDR3 reads TGTGCCAGCAGCCGCCAACGCGACGGACTGACTGTACCCCATGAGCAGTTCTTC. Drawing the rest from reference TRBV11-3 and TRBJ2-1, the complete variable domain is EAGVVQSPRYKIIEKKQPVAFWCNPISGHNTLYWYLQNLGQGPELLIRYENEEAVDDSQLPKDRFSAERLKGVDSTLKIQPAELGDSAVYLCASSRQRDGLTVPHEQFFGPGTRLTVL.

The CDR3 DNA reads as TGTGCCTCTTTACGTGGGGCCGGCTATGGCTACACCTTC. Translation gives CASLRGAGYGYTF. The chain links TRBV6-5 to TRBJ1-2; perhaps TRBD1 as D (5 bases). Looked up from germline, CDR1 is MNHEY and CDR2 is SVGAGI. V shed 11 bases and J shed 4 bases, with 17 bases lying between them. CDR3 length: 13 amino acids.

The chain links TRBV5-1 to TRBJ1-1; D remains unclear. Germline-derived CDR1 and CDR2 are SGHRS and YFSETQ. The CDR3 length is 16 residues. With 0 bases removed from V and 1 base from J, the gap between germline ends came to 13 bases. For the CDR3, the DNA is TGCGCCAGCAGCTTGGGCGCGGCTTCCAAGAACACTGAAGCTTTCTTT. Its protein is CASSLGAASKNTEAFF.

V is TRBV28 and J is TRBJ1-1; D possibly corresponds to TRBD1 (5 bases). Germline loops: CDR1 MDHEN, CDR2 SYDVKM. The CDR3 loop spans 14 amino acids. V was clipped by 6 bases and J by 1 base, with 12 bases between them. CDR3 in amino acids: CASSLRQQNTEAFF. Written as DNA, the CDR3 is TGTGCCAGCAGCCTGAGACAGCAGAACACTGAAGCTTTCTTT. The variable domain in full, completed from reference TRBV28 and TRBJ1-1, reads DVKVTQSSRYLVKRTGEKVFLECVQDMDHENMFWYRQDPGLGLRLIYFSYDVKMKEKGDIPEGYSVSREKKERFSLILESASTNQTSMYLCASSLRQQNTEAFFGQGTRLTVV.